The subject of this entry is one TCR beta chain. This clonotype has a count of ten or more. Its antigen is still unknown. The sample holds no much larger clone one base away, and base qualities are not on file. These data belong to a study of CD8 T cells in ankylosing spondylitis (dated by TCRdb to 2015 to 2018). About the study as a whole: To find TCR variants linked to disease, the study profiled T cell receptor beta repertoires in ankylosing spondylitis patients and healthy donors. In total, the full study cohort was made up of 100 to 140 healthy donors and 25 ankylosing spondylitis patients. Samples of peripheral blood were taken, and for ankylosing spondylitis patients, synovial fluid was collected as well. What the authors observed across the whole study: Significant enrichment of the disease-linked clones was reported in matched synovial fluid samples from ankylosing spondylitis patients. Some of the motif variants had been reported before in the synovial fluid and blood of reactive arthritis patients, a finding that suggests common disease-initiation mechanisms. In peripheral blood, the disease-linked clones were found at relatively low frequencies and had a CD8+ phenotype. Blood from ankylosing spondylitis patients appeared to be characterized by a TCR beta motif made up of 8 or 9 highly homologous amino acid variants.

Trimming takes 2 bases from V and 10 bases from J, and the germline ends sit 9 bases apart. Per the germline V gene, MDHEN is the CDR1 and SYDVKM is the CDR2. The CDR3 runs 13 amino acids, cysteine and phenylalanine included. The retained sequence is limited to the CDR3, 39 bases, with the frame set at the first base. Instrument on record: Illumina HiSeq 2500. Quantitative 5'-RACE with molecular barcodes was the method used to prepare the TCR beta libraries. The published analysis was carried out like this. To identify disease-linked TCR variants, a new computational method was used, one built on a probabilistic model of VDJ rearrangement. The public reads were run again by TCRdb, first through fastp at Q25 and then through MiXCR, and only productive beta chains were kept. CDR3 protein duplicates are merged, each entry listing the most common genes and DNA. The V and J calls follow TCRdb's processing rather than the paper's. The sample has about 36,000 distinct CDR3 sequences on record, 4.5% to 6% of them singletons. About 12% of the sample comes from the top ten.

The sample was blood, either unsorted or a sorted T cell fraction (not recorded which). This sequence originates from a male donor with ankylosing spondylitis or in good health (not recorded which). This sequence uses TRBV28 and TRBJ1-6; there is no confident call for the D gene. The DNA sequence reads TGTGCCAGCAGTTTAACGGCAGGCTCACCCCTCCACTTT. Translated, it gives CASSLTAGSPLHF. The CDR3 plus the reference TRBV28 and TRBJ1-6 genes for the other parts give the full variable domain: DVKVTQSSRYLVKRTGEKVFLECVQDMDHENMFWYRQDPGLGLRLIYFSYDVKMKEKGDIPEGYSVSREKKERFSLILESASTNQTSMYLCASSLTAGSPLHFGNGTRLTVT.